These 4 T cell receptor beta chains came from one sample sequenced in a study of cytomegalovirus exposure and HLA in healthy donors. Use of 60 Vbeta and 13 Jbeta primers characterized the PCR. The repertoire was sequenced with immunoSEQ multiplex PCR; TCRdb's copy has only in-frame clones and lacks some. This sample has some 180,000 clones, with around four fifths found just once. Input material: PBMCs. Every receptor here comes from a woman aged 25 to 39 in good health and CMV-seronegative.

The rearrangement uses TRBV9 and TRBJ1-6; 8 bases match TRBD1. The V gene end was trimmed by 0 bases and the J gene end by 10 bases; junction bases not matched to a gene: 6. CDR1 is SGDLS and CDR2 is YYNGEE in the germline V gene. This CDR3 is built from 15 residues. For the CDR3, the DNA is TGTGCCAGCAGCGTAGGTGCGACAGGGGTCTCACCCCTCCACTTT. Translated: CASSVGATGVSPLHF.

This clone has more than one count but fewer than ten. The V call is TRBV9, the J call TRBJ2-1, with 7 positions matching TRBD2. The CDR3 covers 14 residues. Germline-derived CDR1 and CDR2 are SGDLS and YYNGEE. V trimming: 3 bases; J trimming: 12 bases; junction bases outside the gene matches: 12. The chain's CDR3 is CASSGRLALHLQFF. The CDR3 coding sequence is TGTGCCAGCAGCGGACGACTAGCCCTGCACTTGCAGTTCTTC.

The chain is built from TRBV5-1 and TRBJ2-3; the match to TRBD2 covers 9 bases. With 4 bases clipped from V and 0 bases from J, the junction kept 9 bases outside the gene matches. CDR1 is SGHRS and CDR2 is YFSETQ in the germline V gene. CDR3 size: 17 residues. The CDR3 DNA follows: TGCGCCAGCAGCCTCATGGCTAGCGGGACTAGCACAGATACGCAGTATTTT. Encoded protein: CASSLMASGTSTDTQYF.

The CDR3 region has the DNA TGTGCCAGCAGCTTAGAGGGGGGTGACTACACCTTC. Translating gives CASSLEGGDYTF. The chain carries TRBV11-2 and TRBJ1-2; TRBD1 might be the D (5 bases). CDR3 length: 12 amino acids. Germline V CDR1 and CDR2: SGHAT, FQNNGV. The V end was cut by 0 bases, the J end by 10 bases, with 9 bases between.